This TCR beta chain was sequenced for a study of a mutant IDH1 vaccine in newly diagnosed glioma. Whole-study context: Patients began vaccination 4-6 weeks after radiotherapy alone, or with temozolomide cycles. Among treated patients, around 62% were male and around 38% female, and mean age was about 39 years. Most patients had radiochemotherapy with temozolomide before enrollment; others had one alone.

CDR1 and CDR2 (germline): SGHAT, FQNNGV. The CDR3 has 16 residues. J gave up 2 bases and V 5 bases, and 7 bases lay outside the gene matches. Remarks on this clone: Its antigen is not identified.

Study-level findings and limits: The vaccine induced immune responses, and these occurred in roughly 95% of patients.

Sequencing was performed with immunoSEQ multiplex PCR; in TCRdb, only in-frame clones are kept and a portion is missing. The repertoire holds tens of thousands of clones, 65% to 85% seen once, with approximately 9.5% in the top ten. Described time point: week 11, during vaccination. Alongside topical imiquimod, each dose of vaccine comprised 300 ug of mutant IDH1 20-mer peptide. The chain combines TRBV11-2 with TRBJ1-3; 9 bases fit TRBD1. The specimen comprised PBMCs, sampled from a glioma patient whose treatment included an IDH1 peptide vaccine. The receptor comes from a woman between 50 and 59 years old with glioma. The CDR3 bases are TGTGCCAGCAGCCCCATACAGGGGGCAGCTGGAAACACCATATATTTT. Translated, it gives CASSPIQGAAGNTIYF.